This T cell receptor beta chain was sequenced in a study of Ad26.COV2.S vaccination and SARS-CoV-2 variants. The V gene end was trimmed by 6 bases and the J gene end by 2 bases; junction bases not matched to a gene: 9. The CDR3 loop spans 15 amino acids. The germline V gene has CDR1 MNHEY and CDR2 SMNVEV (reference sequence). Profiled with immunoSEQ multiplex PCR; TCRdb holds only in-frame clones, not every one. The data hold some 180,000 clones, with 87% observed a single time. The sample was peripheral blood, taken after recovery from COVID-19. This receptor was identified in a human donor who had recovered from COVID-19. This chain uses TRBV27 with TRBJ2-7, with 8 nucleotides matching TRBD1. Written as DNA, the CDR3 is TGTGCCAGCAGCCCCGGGACAGGATTAACCTACGAGCAGTACTTC. The encoded protein is CASSPGTGLTYEQYF.